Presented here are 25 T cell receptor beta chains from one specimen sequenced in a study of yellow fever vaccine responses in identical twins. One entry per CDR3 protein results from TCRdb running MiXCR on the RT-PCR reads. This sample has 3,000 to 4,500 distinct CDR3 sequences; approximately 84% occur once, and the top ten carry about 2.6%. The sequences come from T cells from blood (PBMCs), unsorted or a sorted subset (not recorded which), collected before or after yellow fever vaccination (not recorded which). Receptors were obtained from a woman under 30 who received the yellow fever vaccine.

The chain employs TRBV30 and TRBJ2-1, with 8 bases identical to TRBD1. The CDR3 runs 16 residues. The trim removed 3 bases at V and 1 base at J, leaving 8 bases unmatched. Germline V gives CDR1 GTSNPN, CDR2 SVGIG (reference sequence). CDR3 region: CAWRLQDRGSYNEQFF. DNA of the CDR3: TGTGCCTGGAGGCTCCAAGACAGGGGTTCCTACAATGAGCAGTTCTTC.

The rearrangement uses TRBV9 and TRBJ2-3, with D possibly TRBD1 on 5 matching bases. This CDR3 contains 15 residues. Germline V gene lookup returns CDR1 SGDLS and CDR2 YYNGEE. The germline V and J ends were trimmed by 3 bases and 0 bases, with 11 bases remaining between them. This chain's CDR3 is CASSAGILSTDTQYF. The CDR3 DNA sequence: TGTGCCAGCAGCGCAGGGATATTAAGCACAGATACGCAGTATTTT.

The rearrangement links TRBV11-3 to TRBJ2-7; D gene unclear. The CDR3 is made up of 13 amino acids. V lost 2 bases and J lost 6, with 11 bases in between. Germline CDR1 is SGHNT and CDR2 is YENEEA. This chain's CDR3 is CASSLRRFSEQYF. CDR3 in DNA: TGTGCCAGCAGCTTAAGAAGGTTCTCCGAGCAGTACTTC.

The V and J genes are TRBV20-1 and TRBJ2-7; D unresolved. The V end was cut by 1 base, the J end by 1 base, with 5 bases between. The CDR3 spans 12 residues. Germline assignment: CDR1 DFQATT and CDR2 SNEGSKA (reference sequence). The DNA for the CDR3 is TGCAGTGCTAGAGGGATTTCCTACGAGCAGTACTTC. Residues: CSARGISYEQYF.

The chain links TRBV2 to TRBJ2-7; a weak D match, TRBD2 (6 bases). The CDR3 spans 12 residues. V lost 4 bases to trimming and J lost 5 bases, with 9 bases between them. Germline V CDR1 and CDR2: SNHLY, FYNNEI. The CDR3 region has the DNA TGTGCCAGCAGTGCAGGGAGGAACGAGCAGTACTTC. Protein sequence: CASSAGRNEQYF.

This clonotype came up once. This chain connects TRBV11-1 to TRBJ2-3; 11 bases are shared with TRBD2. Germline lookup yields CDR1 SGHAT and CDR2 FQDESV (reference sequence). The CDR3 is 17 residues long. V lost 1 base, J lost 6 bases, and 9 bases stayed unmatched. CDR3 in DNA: TGTGCCAGCAGCTTAGTCGGCCTAGCGGGGGGAGAGGATACGCAGTATTTT. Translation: CASSLVGLAGGEDTQYF.

CDR3 nucleotide sequence: TGCGCCAGCAGCCAAGATTTTGGATCCAGACTCATATATTTT. This codes for CASSQDFGSRLIYF. The V call is TRBV4-1, the J call TRBJ1-3; no clear D gene. V gave up 0 bases and J gave up 12 bases, with 15 bases separating them. Germline CDR1 MGHRA, CDR2 YSYEKL. CDR3 length equals 14 residues.

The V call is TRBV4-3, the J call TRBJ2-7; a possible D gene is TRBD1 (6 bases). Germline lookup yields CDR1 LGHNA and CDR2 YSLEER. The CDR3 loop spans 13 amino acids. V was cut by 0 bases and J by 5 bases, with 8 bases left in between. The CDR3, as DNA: TGCGCCAGCAGCCAAGATCCAGGGGACGAGCAGTACTTC. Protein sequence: CASSQDPGDEQYF.

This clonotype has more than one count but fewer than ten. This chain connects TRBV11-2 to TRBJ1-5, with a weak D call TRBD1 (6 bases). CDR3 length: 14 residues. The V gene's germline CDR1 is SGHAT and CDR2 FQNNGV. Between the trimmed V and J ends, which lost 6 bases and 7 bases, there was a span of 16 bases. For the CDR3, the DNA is TGTGCCAGCAGGGGCCCCAGGGGAGCGCAGCCCCAGCATTTT. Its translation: CASRGPRGAQPQHF. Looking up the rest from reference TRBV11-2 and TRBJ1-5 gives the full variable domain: EAGVAQSPRYKIIEKRQSVAFWCNPISGHATLYWYQQILGQGPKLLIQFQNNGVVDDSQLPKDRFSAERLKGVDSTLKIQPAKLEDSAVYLCASRGPRGAQPQHFGDGTRLSIL.

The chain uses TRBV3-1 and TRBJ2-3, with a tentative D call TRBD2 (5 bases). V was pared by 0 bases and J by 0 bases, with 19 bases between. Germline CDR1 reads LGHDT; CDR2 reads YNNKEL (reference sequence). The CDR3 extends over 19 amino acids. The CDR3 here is CASSQDFRPDWKSTDTQYF. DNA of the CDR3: TGTGCCAGCAGCCAAGATTTCCGTCCGGACTGGAAAAGCACAGATACGCAGTATTTT.

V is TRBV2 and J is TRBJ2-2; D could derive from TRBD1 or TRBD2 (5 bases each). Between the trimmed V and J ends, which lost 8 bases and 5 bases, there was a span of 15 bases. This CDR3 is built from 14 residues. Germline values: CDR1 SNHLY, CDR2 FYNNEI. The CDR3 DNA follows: TGTGCCAGCGGGGCAGAAGGGAGTACCGGGGAGCTGTTTTTT. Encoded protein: CASGAEGSTGELFF.

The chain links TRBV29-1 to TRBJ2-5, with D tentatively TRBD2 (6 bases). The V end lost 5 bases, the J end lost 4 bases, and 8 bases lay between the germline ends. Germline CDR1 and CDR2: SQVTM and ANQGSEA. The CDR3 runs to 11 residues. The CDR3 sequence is CSVQEGETQYF. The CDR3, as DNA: TGCAGCGTTCAGGAGGGAGAGACCCAGTACTTC.

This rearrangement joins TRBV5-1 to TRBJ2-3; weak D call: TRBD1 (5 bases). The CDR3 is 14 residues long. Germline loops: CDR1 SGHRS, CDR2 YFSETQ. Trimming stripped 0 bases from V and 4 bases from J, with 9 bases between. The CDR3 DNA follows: TGCGCCAGCAGCTTGGAAGGGGTCGCAGATACGCAGTATTTT. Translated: CASSLEGVADTQYF.

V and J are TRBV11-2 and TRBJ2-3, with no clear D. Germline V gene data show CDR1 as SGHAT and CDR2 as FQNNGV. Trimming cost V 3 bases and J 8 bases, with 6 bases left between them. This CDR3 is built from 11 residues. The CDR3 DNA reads TGTGCCAGCAGCTTTGAGAGTACGCAGTATTTT. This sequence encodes CASSFESTQYF.

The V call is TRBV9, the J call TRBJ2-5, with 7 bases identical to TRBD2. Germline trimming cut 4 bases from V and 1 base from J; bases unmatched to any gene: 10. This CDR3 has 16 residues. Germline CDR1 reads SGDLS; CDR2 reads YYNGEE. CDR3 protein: CASSSGLTSPQETQYF. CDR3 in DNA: TGTGCCAGCAGCTCCGGGTTGACTAGCCCCCAAGAGACCCAGTACTTC.

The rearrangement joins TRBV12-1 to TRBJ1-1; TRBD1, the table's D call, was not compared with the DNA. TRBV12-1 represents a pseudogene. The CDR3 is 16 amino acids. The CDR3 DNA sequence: TGTGCCAGCAGCTTTGGGACAGGGCCCCCTGACACTGAAGCTTTCTTT. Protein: CASSFGTGPPDTEAFF.

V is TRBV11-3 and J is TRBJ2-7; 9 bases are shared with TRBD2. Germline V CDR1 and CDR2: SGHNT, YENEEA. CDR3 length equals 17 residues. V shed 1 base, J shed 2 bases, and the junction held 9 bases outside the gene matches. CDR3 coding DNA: TGTGCCAGCAGCTTAGTTTTGGCGGGGGGGCCGCCCTACGAGCAGTACTTC. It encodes CASSLVLAGGPPYEQYF.

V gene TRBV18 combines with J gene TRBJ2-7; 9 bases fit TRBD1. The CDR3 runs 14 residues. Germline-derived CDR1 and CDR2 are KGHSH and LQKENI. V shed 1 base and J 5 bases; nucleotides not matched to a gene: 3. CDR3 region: CASSPRDRVDEQYF. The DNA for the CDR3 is TGTGCCAGCTCACCACGGGACAGGGTGGACGAGCAGTACTTC.

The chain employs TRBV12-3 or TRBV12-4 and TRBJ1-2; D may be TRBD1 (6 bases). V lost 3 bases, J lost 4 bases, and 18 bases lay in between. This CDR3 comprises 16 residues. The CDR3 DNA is TGTGCCAGCAGTTTTCCCCCTGGACAGCGCTTCTATGGCTACACCTTC. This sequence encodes CASSFPPGQRFYGYTF.

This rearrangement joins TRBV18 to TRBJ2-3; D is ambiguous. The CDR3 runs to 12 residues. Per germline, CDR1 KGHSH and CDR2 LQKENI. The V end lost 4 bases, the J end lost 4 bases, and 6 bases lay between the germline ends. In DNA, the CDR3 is TGTGCCAGCTCACAAGCCGCAGATACGCAGTATTTT. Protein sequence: CASSQAADTQYF.

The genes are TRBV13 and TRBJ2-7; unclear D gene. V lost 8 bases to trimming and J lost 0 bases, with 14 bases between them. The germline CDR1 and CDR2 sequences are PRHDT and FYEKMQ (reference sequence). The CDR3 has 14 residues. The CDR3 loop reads CASQLARPSYEQYF. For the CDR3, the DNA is TGTGCCAGCCAGCTGGCGAGGCCCTCCTACGAGCAGTACTTC.

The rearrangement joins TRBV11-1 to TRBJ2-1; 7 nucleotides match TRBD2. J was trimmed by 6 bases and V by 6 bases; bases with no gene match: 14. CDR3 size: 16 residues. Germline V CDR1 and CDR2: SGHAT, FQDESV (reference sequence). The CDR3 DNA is TGTGCCAGCAGTTGGATGGGCGGGAGTTTGGGCAATGAGCAGTTCTTC. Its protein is CASSWMGGSLGNEQFF.

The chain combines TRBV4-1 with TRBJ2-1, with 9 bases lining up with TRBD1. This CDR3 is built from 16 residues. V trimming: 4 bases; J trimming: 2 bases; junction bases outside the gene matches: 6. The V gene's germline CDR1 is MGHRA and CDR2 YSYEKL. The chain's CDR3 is CASSPNRDRAYNEQFF. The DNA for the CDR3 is TGCGCCAGCAGCCCCAACCGGGACAGGGCCTACAATGAGCAGTTCTTC.

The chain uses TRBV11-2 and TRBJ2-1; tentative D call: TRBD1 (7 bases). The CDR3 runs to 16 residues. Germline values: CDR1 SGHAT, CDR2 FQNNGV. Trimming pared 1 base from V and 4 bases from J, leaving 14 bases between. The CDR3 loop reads CASSLVGGTAYNEQFF. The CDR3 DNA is TGTGCCAGCAGCTTAGTAGGAGGGACAGCTTACAATGAGCAGTTCTTC.

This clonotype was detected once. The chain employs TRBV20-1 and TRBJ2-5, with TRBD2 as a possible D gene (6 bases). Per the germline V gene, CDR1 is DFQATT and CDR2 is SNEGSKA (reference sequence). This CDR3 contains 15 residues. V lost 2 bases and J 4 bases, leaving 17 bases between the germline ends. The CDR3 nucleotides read TGCAGTGCTAGAAGGCCAGGGAGGAGGCGAGAGACCCAGTACTTC. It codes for CSARRPGRRRETQYF.